This TCR beta chain was profiled in a study of blood T cell repertoires in COVID-19. Measured with immunoSEQ multiplex PCR; TCRdb has only the in-frame clones, and not every one. The table lists tens of thousands of clones, approximately 90% of them singletons. CDR1 SGHNT and CDR2 YENEEA come from the germline V gene. The V segment lost 3 bases and the J segment 1 base; nucleotides outside the gene matches: 2. This CDR3 contains 15 residues. The receptor comes from a woman aged 60-70 years with COVID-19, enrolled during active disease. Material: peripheral blood. The J gene is TRBJ2-2, the V gene TRBV11-3, with TRBD1 matching over 7 bases. Here the CDR3 reads CASSFPGGNTGELFF. As DNA, the CDR3 is TGTGCCAGCAGCTTTCCAGGGGGGAACACCGGGGAGCTGTTTTTT.